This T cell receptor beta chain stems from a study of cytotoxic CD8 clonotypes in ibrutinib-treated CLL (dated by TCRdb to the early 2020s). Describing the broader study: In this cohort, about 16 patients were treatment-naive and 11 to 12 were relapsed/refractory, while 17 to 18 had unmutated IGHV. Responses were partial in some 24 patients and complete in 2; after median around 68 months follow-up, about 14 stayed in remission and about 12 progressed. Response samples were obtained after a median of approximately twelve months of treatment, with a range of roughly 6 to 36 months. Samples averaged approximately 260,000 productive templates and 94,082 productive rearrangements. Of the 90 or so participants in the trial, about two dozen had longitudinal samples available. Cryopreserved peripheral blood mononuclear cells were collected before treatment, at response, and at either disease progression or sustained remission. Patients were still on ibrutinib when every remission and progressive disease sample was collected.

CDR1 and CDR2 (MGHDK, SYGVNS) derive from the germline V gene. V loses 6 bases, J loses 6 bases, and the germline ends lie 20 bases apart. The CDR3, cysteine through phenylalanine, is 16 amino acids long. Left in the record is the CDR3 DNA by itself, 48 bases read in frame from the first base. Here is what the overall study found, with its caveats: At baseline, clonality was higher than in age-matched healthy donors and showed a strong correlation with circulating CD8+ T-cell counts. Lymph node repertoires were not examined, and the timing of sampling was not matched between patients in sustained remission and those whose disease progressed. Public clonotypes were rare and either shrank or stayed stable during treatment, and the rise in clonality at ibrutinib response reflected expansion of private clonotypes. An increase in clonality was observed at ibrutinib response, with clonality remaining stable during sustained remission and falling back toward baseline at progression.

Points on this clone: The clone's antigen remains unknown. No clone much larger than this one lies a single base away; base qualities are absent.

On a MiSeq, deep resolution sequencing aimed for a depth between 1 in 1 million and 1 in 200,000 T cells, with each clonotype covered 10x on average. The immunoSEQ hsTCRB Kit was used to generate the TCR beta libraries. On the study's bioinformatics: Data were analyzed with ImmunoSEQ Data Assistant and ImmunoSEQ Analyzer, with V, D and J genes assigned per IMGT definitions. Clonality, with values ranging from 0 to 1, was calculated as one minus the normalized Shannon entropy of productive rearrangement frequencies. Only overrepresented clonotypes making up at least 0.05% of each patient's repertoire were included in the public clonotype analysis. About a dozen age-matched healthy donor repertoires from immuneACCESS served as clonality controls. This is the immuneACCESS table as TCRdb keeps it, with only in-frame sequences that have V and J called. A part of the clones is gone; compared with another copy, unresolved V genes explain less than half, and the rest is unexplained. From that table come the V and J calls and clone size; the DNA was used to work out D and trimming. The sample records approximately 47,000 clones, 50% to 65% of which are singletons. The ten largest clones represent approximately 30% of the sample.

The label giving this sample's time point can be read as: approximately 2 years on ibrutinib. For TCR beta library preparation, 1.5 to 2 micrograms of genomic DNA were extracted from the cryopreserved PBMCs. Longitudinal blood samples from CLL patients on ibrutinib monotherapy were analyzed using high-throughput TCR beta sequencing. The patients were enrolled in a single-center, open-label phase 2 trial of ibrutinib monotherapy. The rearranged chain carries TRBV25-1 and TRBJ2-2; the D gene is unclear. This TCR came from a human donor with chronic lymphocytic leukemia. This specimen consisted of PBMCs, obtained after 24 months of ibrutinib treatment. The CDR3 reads CASSENDLGGAGELFF. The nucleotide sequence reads TGTGCCAGCAGCGAGAACGACCTCGGTGGCGCCGGGGAGCTGTTTTTT.